These 17 T cell receptor beta chains came from one sample sequenced in a study of T cell clonality in common variable immunodeficiency. Only in-frame clones appear in the TCRdb table, and some are missing; sequencing was by immunoSEQ multiplex PCR. The record shows about 25,000 clones for this sample, with no singletons present. General study results and limits: In common variable immunodeficiency, TCR beta chains reportedly carried fewer deletions and N-nucleotide insertions.

For these TCRs, the target antigens are not known. Sequenced input: peripheral blood mononuclear cells. These receptors originate from a human donor with common variable immunodeficiency.

As regards this clone: With the read ending 3 residues before the CDR3 end, the germline J gene is used to fill in that end. The chain joins TRBV19 to TRBJ1-1; a possible D gene is TRBD1 (6 bases). Per the germline V gene, CDR1 is LNHDA and CDR2 is SQIVND (reference sequence). The CDR3 is 16 amino acids. Trimming pared 2 bases from V and 0 bases from J, leaving 13 bases between. This chain's CDR3 is CASSITNRALNTEAFF. The sequenced part of the CDR3 DNA is TGTGCCAGTAGTATAACGAACAGGGCCTTGAACACTGAA. The entire variable domain, with the rest obtained from reference TRBV19 and TRBJ1-1, is as follows: DGGITQSPKYLFRKEGQNVTLSCEQNLNHDAMYWYRQDPGQGLRLIYYSQIVNDFQKGDIAEGYSVSREKKESFPLTVTSAQKNPTAFYLCASSITNRALNTEAFFGQGTRLTVV.

Concerning this clone itself: The read finishes 3 residues shy of the CDR3 end, and the germline J gene is used to complete it. The chain is built from TRBV19 and TRBJ2-1, with 7 bases fitting TRBD2. Germline loops: CDR1 LNHDA, CDR2 SQIVND (reference sequence). The length of the CDR3 is 16 residues. J was trimmed by 5 bases and V by 5 bases; bases with no gene match: 12. This CDR3 is CASSLARSGINNEQFF. CDR3 DNA (partial): TGTGCCAGTAGTCTCGCCAGAAGCGGGATCAACAATGAG.

Many counts were recorded for this clone. With the read ending 3 residues before the CDR3 end, the germline J gene is used to fill in that end. V is TRBV19 and J is TRBJ2-5; TRBD1 aligns across 8 bases. The V segment lost 6 bases and the J segment 5 bases; nucleotides outside the gene matches: 8. The V gene's germline CDR1 is LNHDA and CDR2 SQIVND (reference sequence). The CDR3 is 14 amino acids. CDR3 DNA (partial): TGTGCCAGTAGCGACAGGGGCCTGCGGGAGACC. Translation: CASSDRGLRET. The full CDR3 is CASSDRGLRETQYF.

This clone was seen many times. The DNA ends 3 residues before the CDR3 does, and the rest of the CDR3 is filled in from the germline J gene. The rearrangement links TRBV7-9 to TRBJ2-1; TRBD2 agrees at 7 bases. With 5 bases clipped from V and 5 bases from J, the junction kept 9 bases outside the gene matches. This CDR3 spans 15 amino acids. Germline V gene sequence: CDR1 SEHNR, CDR2 FQNEAQ (reference sequence). The covered CDR3 bases are TGTGCCAGCAGCGCAAATTTACTAGCGAACAATGAG. Protein product: CASSANLLANNE. The full CDR3 reads CASSANLLANNEQFF.

Concerning this clone itself: The read gets to within 3 residues of the CDR3 end, and the germline J gene fills in the rest. This chain connects TRBV7-9 to TRBJ2-7, with D uncertain. V was pared by 1 base and J by 5 bases, with 12 bases between. Per the germline V gene, CDR1 is SEHNR and CDR2 is FQNEAQ (reference sequence). The CDR3 is 14 residues long. The CDR3 loop reads CASSLERVGNEQYF. Incomplete CDR3 DNA: TGTGCCAGCAGCTTAGAAAGGGTGGGCAACGAG.

As regards this clone: The sequenced fragment ends 3 residues before the CDR3 boundary, so the rest is inferred from the germline J gene. V is TRBV2 and J is TRBJ2-5; D is possibly TRBD2 (5 bases). This CDR3 comprises 17 residues. Germline V lookup: CDR1 SNHLY, CDR2 FYNNEI. Trimming pared 7 bases from V and 2 bases from J, leaving 23 bases between. The CDR3 region is CASTLSGMVQRQETQYF. CDR3 DNA, as far as it was read: TGTGCCAGCACTCTAAGTGGGATGGTACAGCGGCAAGAGACC. The full variable domain, in which reference TRBV2 and TRBJ2-5 provide the parts outside the CDR3, is EPEVTQTPSHQVTQMGQEVILRCVPISNHLYFYWYRQILGQKVEFLVSFYNNEISEKSEIFDDQFSVERPDGSNFTLKIRSTKLEDSAMYFCASTLSGMVQRQETQYFGPGTRLLVL.

This clone was recorded a few times. The read comes to an end 3 residues before the CDR3 does, leaving the germline J gene to fill in the end. V usage is TRBV19 and J usage is TRBJ1-5; 7 bases are a match to TRBD1. The CDR3 has 14 residues. The V gene's germline CDR1 is LNHDA and CDR2 SQIVND (reference sequence). V was clipped by 2 bases and J by 4 bases; unmatched bases: 2. The CDR3 protein is CASSIKQGNQPQHF. The sequenced CDR3 bases are TGTGCCAGTAGTATAAAACAGGGGAATCAGCCC.

This clone has at least ten counts. The read comes to an end 3 residues before the CDR3 does, leaving the germline J gene to fill in the end. The rearrangement links TRBV27 to TRBJ1-4; TRBD1 agrees at 7 bases. The CDR3 covers 14 residues. The V gene end was trimmed by 3 bases and the J gene end by 5 bases; junction bases not matched to a gene: 3. The germline V gene has CDR1 MNHEY and CDR2 SMNVEV (reference sequence). CDR3 protein: CASSLTGRNEKLFF. CDR3 DNA, as far as it was read: TGTGCCAGCAGTTTGACAGGGAGGAATGAAAAA.

Concerning this clone: The DNA ends 3 residues before the CDR3 does, and the rest of the CDR3 is filled in from the germline J gene. The rearrangement joins TRBV19 to TRBJ1-4; D is undetermined. CDR1 and CDR2 from the germline V gene are LNHDA and SQIVND (reference sequence). With 1 base removed from V and 7 bases from J, the gap between germline ends came to 13 bases. CDR3 length equals 15 residues. The CDR3 reads CASSIGYGGGEKLFF. The CDR3 bases that were read are TGTGCCAGTAGTATAGGGTACGGCGGCGGTGAAAAA.

Concerning this clone itself: Read data end 3 residues before the CDR3 end; the end is taken from the germline J gene. J is TRBJ2-7 and V is TRBV7-8; 7 bases fit TRBD2. CDR1 and CDR2 from the germline V gene are SGHVS and FQNEAQ. The CDR3 contains 14 residues. V trimming: 6 bases; J trimming: 0 bases; junction bases outside the gene matches: 5. The CDR3 DNA, read in part, is TGTGCCAGCAGGGGTGGGGGGGGCTCCTACGAG. Amino acid sequence: CASRGGGGSYE. The CDR3 in its entirety is CASRGGGGSYEQYF.

In the case of this clone: Sequencing ends 3 residues short of the CDR3 end; the germline J gene provides the rest. The chain uses TRBV5-1 and TRBJ1-6, with D perhaps TRBD1 (5 bases). CDR3 length: 15 amino acids. Between the trimmed V and J ends, which lost 0 bases and 10 bases, there was a span of 14 bases. The germline V gene has CDR1 SGHRS and CDR2 YFSETQ. CDR3 protein: CASSLEGSGYSPLHF. The sequenced part of the CDR3 DNA is TGCGCCAGCAGCTTGGAGGGGTCAGGTTACTCACCC.

This clone showed up just a few times. Read coverage stops 3 residues before the CDR3 terminus; the germline J gene supplies the remainder. The identical CDR3 is also encoded by other nucleotide sequences in the sample. The chain is built from TRBV7-7 and TRBJ2-1; TRBD2 matches at 9 bases. Germline CDR1 reads SSHAT; CDR2 reads FNYEAQ (reference sequence). This CDR3 is built from 16 residues. V dropped 5 bases and J dropped 4; count of bases not matched to a gene: 9. CDR3 DNA (partial): TGTGCCAGCAGCCCACTTGCGGGAGGGCCGTACAATGAG. Protein sequence: CASSPLAGGPYNE. The whole CDR3 is CASSPLAGGPYNEQFF.

This clone was picked up a small number of times. The sequence runs out 3 residues before the end of the CDR3; the remainder is reconstructed from the germline J gene. The chain is built from TRBV2 and TRBJ2-7; TRBD2 matches 8 bases. CDR1 is SNHLY and CDR2 is FYNNEI in the germline V gene. The V gene end was trimmed by 5 bases and the J gene end by 0 bases; junction bases not matched to a gene: 6. This CDR3 has 15 amino acids. The part of the CDR3 DNA that was read is TGTGCCAGCAGTATTGGGCTAGCGGGCTCCTACGAG. It specifies CASSIGLAGSYE. The entire CDR3 is CASSIGLAGSYEQYF.

This clone was recorded a few times. The sequence runs out 3 residues before the end of the CDR3; the remainder is reconstructed from the germline J gene. V gene TRBV7-6 combines with J gene TRBJ2-2; 9 positions agree with TRBD2. After removal of 1 base from V and 4 bases from J, the junction contained 4 bases not matched to a gene. CDR1 is SGHVS and CDR2 is FNYEAQ in the germline V gene. This CDR3 comprises 16 residues. The CDR3 protein is CASSLGLAELTGELFF. CDR3 DNA (partial): TGTGCCAGCAGCTTAGGACTAGCGGAACTCACCGGGGAG.

This clone has only a few counts. The read ends 3 residues shy of where the CDR3 ends; the end is completed using the germline J gene. The chain joins TRBV14 to TRBJ2-7, with 10 positions matching TRBD2. The CDR3 spans 15 residues. V lost 2 bases to trimming and J lost 3 bases; unmatched junction nucleotides: 4. From germline, CDR1 is SGHDN and CDR2 FVKESK. The CDR3 is CASSQLLAGDYEQYF. The CDR3 bases that were read are TGTGCCAGCAGCCAACTGCTAGCGGGAGACTACGAG.

The sample holds a few counts of this clone. The read stops 3 residues short of the end of the CDR3; the missing end is completed from the germline J gene. This chain links TRBV19 with TRBJ1-5, with unresolved D. Looked up from germline, CDR1 is LNHDA and CDR2 is SQIVND (reference sequence). This CDR3 contains 13 residues. Trimming shortened V by 4 bases and J by 5 bases, and 9 bases separated the two germline ends. The CDR3 spells CASSSRGDQPQHF. The sequenced CDR3 bases are TGTGCCAGTAGTAGTCGGGGAGATCAGCCC.

A few counts support this clone. The missing CDR3 end, 3 residues past where the read stops, is filled in from the germline J gene. V gene TRBV29-1 combines with J gene TRBJ2-1; D is unresolved. Trimming took 6 bases from V and 5 from J, leaving 11 bases between them. The CDR3 is made up of 12 amino acids. Germline V gives CDR1 SQVTM, CDR2 ANQGSEA. The part of the CDR3 DNA that was read is TGCAGCGTGGCCCAGGTGGACAATGAG. Encoded protein: CSVAQVDNE. The full CDR3 is CSVAQVDNEQFF.